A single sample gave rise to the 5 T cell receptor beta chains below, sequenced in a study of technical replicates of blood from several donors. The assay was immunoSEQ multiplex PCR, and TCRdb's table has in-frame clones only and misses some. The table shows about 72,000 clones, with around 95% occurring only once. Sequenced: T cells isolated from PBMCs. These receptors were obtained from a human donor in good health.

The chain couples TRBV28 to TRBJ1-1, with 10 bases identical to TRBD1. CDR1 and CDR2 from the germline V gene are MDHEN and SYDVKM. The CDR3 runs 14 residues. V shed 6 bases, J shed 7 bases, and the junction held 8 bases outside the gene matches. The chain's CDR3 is CASRTRQGADEAFF. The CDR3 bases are TGTGCCAGCAGGACTAGACAGGGGGCAGATGAAGCTTTCTTT.

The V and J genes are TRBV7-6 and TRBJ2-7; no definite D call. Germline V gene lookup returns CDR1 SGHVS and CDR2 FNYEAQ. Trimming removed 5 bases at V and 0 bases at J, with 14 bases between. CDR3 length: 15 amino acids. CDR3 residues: CASSLAALSSYEQYF. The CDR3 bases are TGTGCCAGCAGCCTGGCGGCGCTTAGCTCCTACGAGCAGTACTTC. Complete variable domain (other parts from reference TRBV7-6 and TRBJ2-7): GAGVSQSPRYKVTKRGQDVALRCDPISGHVSLYWYRQALGQGPEFLTYFNYEAQQDKSGLPNDRFSAERPEGSISTLTIQRTEQRDSAMYRCASSLAALSSYEQYFGPGTRLTVT.

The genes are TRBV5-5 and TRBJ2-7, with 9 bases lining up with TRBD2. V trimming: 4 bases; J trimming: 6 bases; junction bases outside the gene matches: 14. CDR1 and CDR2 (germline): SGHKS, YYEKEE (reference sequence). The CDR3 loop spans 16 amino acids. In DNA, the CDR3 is TGTGCCAGCAGCCTCTTTGTTGGGCTAGCGGGGCCCGAGCAGTACTTC. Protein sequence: CASSLFVGLAGPEQYF. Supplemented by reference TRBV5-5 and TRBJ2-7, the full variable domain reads DAGVTQSPTHLIKTRGQQVTLRCSPISGHKSVSWYQQVLGQGPQFIFQYYEKEERGRGNFPDRFSARQFPNYSSELNVNALLLGDSALYLCASSLFVGLAGPEQYFGPGTRLTVT.

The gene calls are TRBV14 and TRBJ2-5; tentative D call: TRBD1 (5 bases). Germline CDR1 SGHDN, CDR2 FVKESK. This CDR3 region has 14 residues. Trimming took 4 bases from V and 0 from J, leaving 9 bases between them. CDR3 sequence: CASSRGSNQETQYF. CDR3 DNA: TGTGCCAGCAGCCGGGGCAGTAACCAAGAGACCCAGTACTTC.

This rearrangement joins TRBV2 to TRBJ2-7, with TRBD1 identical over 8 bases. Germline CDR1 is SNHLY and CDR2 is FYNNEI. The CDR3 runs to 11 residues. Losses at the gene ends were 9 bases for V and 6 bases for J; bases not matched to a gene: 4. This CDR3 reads CARRTGLEQYF. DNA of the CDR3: TGTGCCAGAAGGACAGGGCTCGAGCAGTACTTC.